The 5 T cell receptor beta chains presented below share a single source sample, sequenced in a study of OX40 agonist ivuxolimab in advanced cancers. Clones were read by immunoSEQ multiplex PCR, and TCRdb kept only the in-frame ones, dropping some. The sample consists of about 41,000 clones, around four fifths of them appearing once. The sample consisted of CD4+ or CD8+ T cells sorted from blood, taken in a trial of the OX40 agonist ivuxolimab. Source of these receptors: an adult with an advanced solid tumor such as melanoma, head and neck, liver or kidney cancer.

The chain is built from TRBV7-9 and TRBJ2-1; the match to TRBD2 covers 7 bases. The trim removed 3 bases at V and 6 bases at J, leaving 2 bases unmatched. Germline lookup yields CDR1 SEHNR and CDR2 FQNEAQ (reference sequence). The length of the CDR3 is 13 residues. Here the CDR3 reads CASSLGLSNEQFF. CDR3 DNA sequence: TGTGCCAGCAGCTTGGGACTATCCAATGAGCAGTTCTTC.

The genes are TRBV28 and TRBJ2-1; D could derive from TRBD1 or TRBD2 (6 bases each). This CDR3 comprises 13 residues. From germline, CDR1 is MDHEN and CDR2 SYDVKM. V was shortened by 6 bases and J by 9 bases, with 15 bases between the two germline ends. CDR3 sequence: CASRVPGAREQFF. The DNA for the CDR3 is TGTGCCAGCAGGGTACCGGGGGCCCGTGAGCAGTTCTTC.

The J gene is TRBJ1-2, the V gene TRBV7-8; D is perhaps TRBD1 (6 bases). The CDR3 spans 15 residues. Germline CDR1 is SGHVS and CDR2 is FQNEAQ. The germline V and J ends were trimmed by 5 bases and 0 bases, with 13 bases remaining between them. CDR3 protein: CASSKIGGTNYGYTF. CDR3 in DNA: TGTGCCAGCAGCAAAATAGGGGGAACTAACTATGGCTACACCTTC.

This clone has only a few counts. The CDR3 bases are TGTGCCATCAGTGAGTTTCAGAACACTGAAGCTTTCTTT. Residues: CAISEFQNTEAFF. The chain uses TRBV10-3 and TRBJ1-1; unclear D gene. V shed 1 base and J shed 1 base, with 4 bases lying between them. Germline assignment: CDR1 ENHRY and CDR2 SYGVKD. The CDR3 covers 13 residues.

This rearrangement joins TRBV7-2 to TRBJ2-2; 7 bases map to TRBD1. Germline V CDR1 and CDR2: SGHTA, FQGNSA. The CDR3 sequence is 14 residues long. The V segment lost 1 base and the J segment 7 bases; nucleotides outside the gene matches: 3. CDR3 amino acids: CASSLGDRLGELFF. The CDR3 nucleotides read TGTGCCAGCAGCTTAGGGGACAGACTCGGGGAGCTGTTTTTT.